What follows are 19 T cell receptor beta chains derived from one specimen sequenced in a study of T cell responses to AZD1222 COVID-19 vaccine. TCRdb keeps only in-frame clones here, not all; method: immunoSEQ multiplex PCR. Seen here are roughly 130,000 clones, roughly 90% observed once, and the top ten hold approximately 1.5%. Material: peripheral blood, obtained on day 0 of AZD1222 vaccination. These receptors were obtained from an adult in good health.

The chain carries TRBV28 and TRBJ1-5, with 8 nucleotides matching TRBD1. Looked up from germline, CDR1 is MDHEN and CDR2 is SYDVKM. Trimming cost V 6 bases and J 5 bases; bases outside gene matches: 12. There are 16 residues in the CDR3. This chain's CDR3 is CASSPGGRGPDQPQHF. CDR3 sequence (DNA): TGTGCCAGCAGCCCTGGGGGCAGGGGGCCTGATCAGCCCCAGCATTTT.

This chain connects TRBV28 to TRBJ2-7; D not certain. Per germline, CDR1 MDHEN and CDR2 SYDVKM. The ends were cut back, 6 bases at V and 3 bases at J, with 12 bases in the middle. The CDR3 is made up of 13 amino acids. The CDR3 spells CASRRPGNYEQYF. Here the CDR3 DNA reads TGTGCCAGCAGGAGGCCAGGAAACTACGAGCAGTACTTC.

The V and J genes are TRBV7-9 and TRBJ1-1; D unresolved. V was clipped by 2 bases and J by 7 bases, with 8 bases between them. The CDR3 has 12 amino acids. From germline, CDR1 is SEHNR and CDR2 FQNEAQ (reference sequence). CDR3 in amino acids: CASSLSTVEAFF. The CDR3 DNA reads TGTGCCAGCAGCTTAAGTACAGTTGAAGCTTTCTTT.

This clone came up a few times. The genes are TRBV14 and TRBJ1-2; D ambiguous. This CDR3 comprises 14 residues. From germline, CDR1 is SGHDN and CDR2 FVKESK. Deletions cut 1 base from V and 4 bases from J, with 10 bases between. CDR3 coding DNA: TGTGCCAGCAGCCAAGTTCAAGGGATCTATGGCTACACCTTC. As protein: CASSQVQGIYGYTF.

The chain joins TRBV7-3 to TRBJ2-2, with a possible D match to TRBD1 (5 bases). The CDR3 has 14 residues. V lost 4 bases and J lost 0, with 6 bases in between. Looked up from germline, CDR1 is SGHTA and CDR2 is FQGTGA. The CDR3 sequence: CASSSQANTGELFF. In DNA, the CDR3 is TGTGCCAGCAGCTCACAGGCGAACACCGGGGAGCTGTTTTTT.

The chain recombines TRBV29-1 with TRBJ2-1, with 12 positions matching TRBD1. The trim removed 3 bases at V and 8 bases at J, leaving 5 bases unmatched. Germline V gives CDR1 SQVTM, CDR2 ANQGSEA. The length of the CDR3 is 14 residues. The CDR3, as DNA: TGCAGCGTTGAGGGACAGGGGGCTGTGGATGAGCAGTTCTTC. Its translation: CSVEGQGAVDEQFF.

The chain recombines TRBV19 with TRBJ1-5, with D possibly TRBD1 on 5 matching bases. This CDR3 has 15 residues. V lost 5 bases and J lost 2, with 13 bases in between. CDR1 is LNHDA, CDR2 SQIVND, per germline (reference sequence). CDR3 residues: CASSSWGGGNQPQHF. CDR3 bases: TGTGCCAGTAGTTCCTGGGGGGGAGGCAATCAGCCCCAGCATTTT.

The V and J genes are TRBV7-9 and TRBJ1-4; D may be TRBD1 (5 bases). The CDR3 extends over 19 amino acids. The ends were cut back, 4 bases at V and 1 base at J, with 22 bases in the middle. CDR1 SEHNR and CDR2 FQNEAQ come from the germline V gene (reference sequence). As DNA, the CDR3 is TGTGCCAGCAGCTACCGACAGCACTTTGCCTCCCAAACTAATGAAAAACTGTTTTTT. As protein: CASSYRQHFASQTNEKLFF.

This rearrangement joins TRBV29-1 to TRBJ2-6; the D is unclear. V dropped 6 bases and J dropped 0 bases, with 9 bases sitting between them. The CDR3 spans 14 residues. Germline values: CDR1 SQVTM, CDR2 ANQGSEA. CDR3 protein: CSVSLNSGANVLTF. As DNA, the CDR3 is TGCAGCGTAAGCCTGAACTCTGGGGCCAACGTCCTGACTTTC.

This chain joins TRBV5-1 and TRBJ2-3; D is unresolved. The V gene's germline CDR1 is SGHRS and CDR2 YFSETQ. Trimming took 6 bases from V and 5 from J, leaving 16 bases between them. The CDR3 spans 14 residues. The CDR3 DNA reads TGCGCCAGCACCCTAGAAAGCATCCTAGATACGCAGTATTTT. It codes for CASTLESILDTQYF. Complete variable domain (other parts from reference TRBV5-1 and TRBJ2-3): KAGVTQTPRYLIKTRGQQVTLSCSPISGHRSVSWYQQTPGQGLQFLFEYFSETQRNKGNFPGRFSGRQFSNSRSEMNVSTLELGDSALYLCASTLESILDTQYFGPGTRLTVL.

CDR3 sequence reads: CASSPQRGGNTEAFF. The CDR3 DNA reads as TGCGCCAGCAGCCCGCAGAGGGGGGGGAACACTGAAGCTTTCTTT. The chain carries TRBV4-1 and TRBJ1-1, with D possibly matching TRBD1 (6 bases). Germline V gene data show CDR1 as MGHRA and CDR2 as YSYEKL. Trimming pared 4 bases from V and 1 base from J, leaving 13 bases between. This CDR3 is 15 amino acids long.

The rearrangement uses TRBV10-3 and TRBJ2-7; TRBD1 is a possible D gene (5 bases). Germline V gene lookup returns CDR1 ENHRY and CDR2 SYGVKD. Trimming left V 8 bases short and J 0 bases short, with 11 bases between. This CDR3 contains 13 residues. The CDR3 loop is CAIGARSSYEQYF. The CDR3 DNA reads as TGTGCCATCGGGGCCAGGAGCTCCTACGAGCAGTACTTC.

The DNA of the CDR3 is TGTGCCACCAGTGATTCGGGACAAGCTAACTATGGCTACACCTTC. This translates into CATSDSGQANYGYTF. The V gene is TRBV24-1, the J gene TRBJ1-2; D perhaps matches TRBD1 (6 bases). This CDR3 has 15 amino acids. The germline V gene encodes CDR1 KGHDR and CDR2 SFDVKD. The V gene lost 2 bases and the J gene lost 0 bases, with 9 bases spanning the gap.

The rearrangement uses TRBV28 and TRBJ2-2; 9 nucleotides line up with TRBD1. Germline lookup yields CDR1 MDHEN and CDR2 SYDVKM. J was trimmed by 4 bases and V by 5 bases; bases with no gene match: 8. This CDR3 region has 16 residues. The CDR3 region has the DNA TGTGCCAGCAGTCCACGGACAGGGGTGTTCACCGGGGAGCTGTTTTTT. Its protein is CASSPRTGVFTGELFF.

The chain combines TRBV19 with TRBJ1-1, with unresolved D. Germline CDR1 and CDR2: LNHDA and SQIVND (reference sequence). The CDR3 contains 15 residues. Trimming pared 3 bases from V and 3 bases from J, leaving 14 bases between. The CDR3 region has the DNA TGTGCCAGTAGTATTTCTTTCCCACGGCACACTGAAGCTTTCTTT. Translating it yields CASSISFPRHTEAFF.

The chain links TRBV7-9 to TRBJ1-2; D unresolved. Germline-derived CDR1 and CDR2 are SEHNR and FQNEAQ (reference sequence). V lost 1 base and J 5 bases, leaving 5 bases between the germline ends. CDR3 length equals 12 residues. The CDR3 reads CASSLELYGYTF. CDR3 DNA: TGTGCCAGCAGCTTAGAACTATATGGCTACACCTTC.

The rearrangement uses TRBV24-1 and TRBJ2-7; the D gene could be TRBD1 or TRBD2 (5 bases each). V was pared by 0 bases and J by 5 bases, with 10 bases between. CDR1 and CDR2 from the germline V gene are KGHDR and SFDVKD. The CDR3 length is 14 residues. The CDR3, as DNA: TGTGCCACCAGTGATTTGCAGAGGGACCACGAGCAGTACTTC. Its protein product is CATSDLQRDHEQYF.

V usage is TRBV4-2 and J usage is TRBJ2-3; maybe TRBD2 (5 bases). The germline CDR1 and CDR2 sequences are LGHNA and YNFKEQ. This CDR3 contains 13 residues. Trimming took off 2 bases at V and 10 bases at J, with 13 bases between the two ends. The CDR3 DNA reads TGTGCCAGCAGCCAACACCCAGCCGGGGCGCAGTATTTT. This gives the protein CASSQHPAGAQYF.

The chain has TRBV5-3 and TRBJ1-3; weak D call: TRBD1 (5 bases). TRBV5-3 is classed as an ORF, of uncertain function. This CDR3 is 15 amino acids long. The V end was cut by 9 bases, the J end by 0 bases, with 16 bases between. Here the CDR3 reads CANPLRGCSGNTIYF. The CDR3, as DNA: TGTGCCAACCCTCTTCGGGGGTGCTCTGGAAACACCATATATTTT.